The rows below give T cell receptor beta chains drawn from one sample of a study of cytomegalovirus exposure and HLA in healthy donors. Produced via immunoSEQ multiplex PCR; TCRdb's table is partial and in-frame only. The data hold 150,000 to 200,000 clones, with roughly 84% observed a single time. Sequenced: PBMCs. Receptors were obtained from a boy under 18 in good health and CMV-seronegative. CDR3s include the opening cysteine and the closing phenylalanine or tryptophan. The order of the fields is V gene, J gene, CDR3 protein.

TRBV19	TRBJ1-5	CASRKQGAVNQPQHF
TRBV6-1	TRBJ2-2	CASSVGRNTGELFF
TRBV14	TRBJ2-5	CASSHGETQYF
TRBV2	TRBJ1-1	CASRRSGISIEDSEAFF
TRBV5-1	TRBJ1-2	CASSLAGYGYTF
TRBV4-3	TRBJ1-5	CASSQVAGGDQPQHF
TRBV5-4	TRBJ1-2	CASSLSSNYGYTF
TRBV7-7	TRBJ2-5	CASSPGQGQETQYF
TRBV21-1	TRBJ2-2	CASLRTGENTGELFF
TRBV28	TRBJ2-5	CASSPPQGAGETQYF